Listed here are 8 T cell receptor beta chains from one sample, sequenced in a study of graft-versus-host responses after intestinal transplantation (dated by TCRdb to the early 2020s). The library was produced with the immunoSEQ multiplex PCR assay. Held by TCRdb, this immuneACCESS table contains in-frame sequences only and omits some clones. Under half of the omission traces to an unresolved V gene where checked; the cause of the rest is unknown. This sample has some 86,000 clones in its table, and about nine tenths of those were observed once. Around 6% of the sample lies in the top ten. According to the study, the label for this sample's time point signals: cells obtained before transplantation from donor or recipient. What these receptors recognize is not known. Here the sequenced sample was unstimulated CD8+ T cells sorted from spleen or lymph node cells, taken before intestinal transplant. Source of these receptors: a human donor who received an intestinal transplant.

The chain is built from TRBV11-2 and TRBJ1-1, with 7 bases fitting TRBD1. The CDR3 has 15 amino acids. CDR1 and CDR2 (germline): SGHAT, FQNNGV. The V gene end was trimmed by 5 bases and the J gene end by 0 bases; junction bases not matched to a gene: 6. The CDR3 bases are TGTGCCAGCAGCCCCGGACAGGTCATGAACACTGAAGCTTTCTTT. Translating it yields CASSPGQVMNTEAFF.

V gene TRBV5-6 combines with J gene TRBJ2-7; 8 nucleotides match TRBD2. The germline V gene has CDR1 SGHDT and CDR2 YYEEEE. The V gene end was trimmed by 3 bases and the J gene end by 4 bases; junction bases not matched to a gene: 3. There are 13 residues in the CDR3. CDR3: CASSSGTSYEQYF. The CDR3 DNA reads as TGTGCCAGCAGCTCCGGGACTAGTTACGAGCAGTACTTC.

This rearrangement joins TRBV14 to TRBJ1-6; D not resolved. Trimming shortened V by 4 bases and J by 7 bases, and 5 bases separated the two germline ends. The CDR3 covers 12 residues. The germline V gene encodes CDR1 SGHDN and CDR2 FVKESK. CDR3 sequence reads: CASSPSNSPLHF. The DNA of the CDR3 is TGTGCCAGCAGCCCTTCGAATTCACCCCTCCACTTT. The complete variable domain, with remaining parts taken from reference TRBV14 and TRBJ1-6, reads EAGVTQFPSHSVIEKGQTVTLRCDPISGHDNLYWYRRVMGKEIKFLLHFVKESKQDESGMPNNRFLAERTGGTYSTLKVQPAELEDSGVYFCASSPSNSPLHFGNGTRLTVT.

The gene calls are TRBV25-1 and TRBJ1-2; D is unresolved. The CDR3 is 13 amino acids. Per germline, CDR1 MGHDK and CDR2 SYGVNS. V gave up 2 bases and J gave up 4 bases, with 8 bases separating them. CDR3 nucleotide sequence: TGTGCCAGCAGTGAAGGTTTCGCCTATGGCTACACCTTC. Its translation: CASSEGFAYGYTF.

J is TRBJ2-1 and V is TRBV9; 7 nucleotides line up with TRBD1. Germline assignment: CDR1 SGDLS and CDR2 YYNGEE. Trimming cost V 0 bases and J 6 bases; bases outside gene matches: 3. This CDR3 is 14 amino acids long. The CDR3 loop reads CASSVASGGNEQFF. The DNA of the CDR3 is TGTGCCAGCAGCGTAGCATCAGGGGGCAATGAGCAGTTCTTC.

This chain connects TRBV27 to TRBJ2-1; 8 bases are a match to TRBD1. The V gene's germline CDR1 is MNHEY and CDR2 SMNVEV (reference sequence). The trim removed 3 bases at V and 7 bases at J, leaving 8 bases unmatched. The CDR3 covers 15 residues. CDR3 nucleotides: TGTGCCAGCAGTTTGGACAGGGTAGTTAGGAATGAGCAGTTCTTC. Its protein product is CASSLDRVVRNEQFF.

The CDR3 loop is CASSTGILYEQYF. CDR3 bases: TGTGCCAGCAGTACAGGGATTCTCTACGAGCAGTACTTC. The V and J genes are TRBV6-1 and TRBJ2-7, with a tentative D call TRBD1 (6 bases). This CDR3 comprises 13 residues. Germline V gene data show CDR1 as MNHNS and CDR2 as SASEGT. The V and J ends lost 5 bases and 3 bases respectively, with 11 bases between them.

CDR3 protein: CASSLVVRTGDNEQFF. The CDR3 bases are TGTGCCAGCAGCTTAGTGGTCCGGACTGGGGACAATGAGCAGTTCTTC. The V and J genes are TRBV11-2 and TRBJ2-1, with D perhaps TRBD2 (5 bases). Per the germline V gene, CDR1 is SGHAT and CDR2 is FQNNGV. CDR3 length: 16 amino acids. V was trimmed by 1 base and J by 5 bases, leaving 15 bases between them.